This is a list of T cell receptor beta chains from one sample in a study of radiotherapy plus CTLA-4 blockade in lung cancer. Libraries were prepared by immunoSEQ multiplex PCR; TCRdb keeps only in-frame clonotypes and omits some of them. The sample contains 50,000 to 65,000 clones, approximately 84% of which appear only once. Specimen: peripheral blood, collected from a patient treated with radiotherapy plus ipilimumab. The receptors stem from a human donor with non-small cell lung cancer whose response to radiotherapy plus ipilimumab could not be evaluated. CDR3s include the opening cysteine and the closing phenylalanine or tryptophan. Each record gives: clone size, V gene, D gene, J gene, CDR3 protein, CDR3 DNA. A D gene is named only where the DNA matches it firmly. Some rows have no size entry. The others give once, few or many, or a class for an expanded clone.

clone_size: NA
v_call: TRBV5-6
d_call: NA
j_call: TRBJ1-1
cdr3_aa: CASSPYGPGGQGAFF
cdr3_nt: TGTGCCAGCAGCCCCTACGGGCCGGGGGGCCAGGGAGCTTTCTTT

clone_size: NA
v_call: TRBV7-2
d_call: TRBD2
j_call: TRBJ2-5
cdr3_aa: CASSFASGINGETQYF
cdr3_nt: TGTGCCAGCAGCTTCGCTAGCGGGATTAATGGGGAGACCCAGTACTTC

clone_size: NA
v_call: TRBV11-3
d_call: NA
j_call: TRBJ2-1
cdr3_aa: CASSLGQGPNEQFF
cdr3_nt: TGTGCCAGCAGCTTAGGTCAGGGGCCCAATGAGCAGTTCTTC

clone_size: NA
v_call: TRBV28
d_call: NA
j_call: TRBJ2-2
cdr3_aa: CASKGGIGELFF
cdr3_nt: TGTGCCAGCAAGGGGGGGATCGGGGAGCTGTTTTTT

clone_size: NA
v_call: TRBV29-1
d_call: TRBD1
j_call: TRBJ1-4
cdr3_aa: CSVVQGTANEKLFF
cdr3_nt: TGCAGCGTGGTACAGGGGACGGCTAATGAAAAACTGTTTTTT

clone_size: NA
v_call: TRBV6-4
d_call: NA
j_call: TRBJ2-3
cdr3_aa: CASSEGGGAVDTQYF
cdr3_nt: TGTGCCAGCAGTGAAGGTGGGGGGGCCGTAGATACGCAGTATTTT

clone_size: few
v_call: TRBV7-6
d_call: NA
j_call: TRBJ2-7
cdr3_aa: CASSPYSGSSYEQYF
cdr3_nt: TGTGCCAGCAGCCCCTATAGCGGAAGCTCCTACGAGCAGTACTTC

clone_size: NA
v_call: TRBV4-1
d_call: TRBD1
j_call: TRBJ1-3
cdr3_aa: CASSQDRGLGNTIYF
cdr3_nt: TGCGCCAGCAGCCAGGACAGGGGGCTGGGAAACACCATATATTTT

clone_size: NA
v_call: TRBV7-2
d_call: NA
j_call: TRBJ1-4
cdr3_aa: CASSLWSGGEKLFF
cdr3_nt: TGTGCCAGCAGCTTATGGTCAGGAGGTGAAAAACTGTTTTTT

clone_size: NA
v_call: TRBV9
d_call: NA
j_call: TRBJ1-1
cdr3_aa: CASSVERDTEAFF
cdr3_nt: TGTGCCAGCAGCGTAGAGCGGGACACTGAAGCTTTCTTT

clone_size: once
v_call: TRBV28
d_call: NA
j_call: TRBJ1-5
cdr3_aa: CASRVGQGNQPQHF
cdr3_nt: TGTGCCAGCAGGGTTGGTCAGGGCAATCAGCCCCAGCATTTT

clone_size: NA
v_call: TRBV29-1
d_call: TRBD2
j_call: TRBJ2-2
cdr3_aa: CSVGPSGSTGELFF
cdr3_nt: TGCAGCGTTGGCCCTAGCGGGAGTACCGGGGAGCTGTTTTTT

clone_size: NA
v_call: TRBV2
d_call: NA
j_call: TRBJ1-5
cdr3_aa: CASSEPTTTPQPQHF
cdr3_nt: TGTGCCAGCAGTGAACCAACGACAACCCCTCAGCCCCAGCATTTT

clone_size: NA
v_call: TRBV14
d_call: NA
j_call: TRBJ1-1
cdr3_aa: CASSQWQNTEAFF
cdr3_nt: TGTGCCAGCAGCCAATGGCAGAACACTGAAGCTTTCTTT

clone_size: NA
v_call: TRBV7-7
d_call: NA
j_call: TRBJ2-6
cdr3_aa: CASSLVECLRGANVLTF
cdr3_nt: TGTGCCAGCAGCTTAGTGGAGTGTCTTAGAGGGGCCAACGTCCTGACTTTC

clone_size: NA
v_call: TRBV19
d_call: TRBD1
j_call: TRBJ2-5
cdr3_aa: CASSPWTGRLETQYF
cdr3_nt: TGTGCCAGTAGTCCCTGGACAGGGAGACTGGAGACCCAGTACTTC

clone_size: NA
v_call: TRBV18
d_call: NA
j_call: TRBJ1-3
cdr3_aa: CASSPLPGDSSGNTIYF
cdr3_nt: TGTGCCAGCTCACCACTTCCCGGGGACTCCTCTGGAAACACCATATATTTT

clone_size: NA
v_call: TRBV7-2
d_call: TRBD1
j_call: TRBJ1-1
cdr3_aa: CASSPRTGWTEAFF
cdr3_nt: TGTGCCAGCAGCCCCCGGACAGGATGGACTGAAGCTTTCTTT

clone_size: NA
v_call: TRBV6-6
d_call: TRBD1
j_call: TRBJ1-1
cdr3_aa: CASSYPGTARSTEAFF
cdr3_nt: TGTGCCAGCAGTTACCCCGGGACAGCACGGTCCACTGAAGCTTTCTTT

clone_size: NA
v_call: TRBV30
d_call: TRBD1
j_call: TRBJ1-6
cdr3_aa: CALSTGAGNSPLHF
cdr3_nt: TGTGCCCTGTCCACAGGGGCGGGTAATTCACCCCTCCACTTT

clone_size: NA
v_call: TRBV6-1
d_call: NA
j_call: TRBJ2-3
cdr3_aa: CASSARAWTDTQYF
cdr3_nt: TGTGCCAGCAGTGCGAGGGCCTGGACAGATACGCAGTATTTT